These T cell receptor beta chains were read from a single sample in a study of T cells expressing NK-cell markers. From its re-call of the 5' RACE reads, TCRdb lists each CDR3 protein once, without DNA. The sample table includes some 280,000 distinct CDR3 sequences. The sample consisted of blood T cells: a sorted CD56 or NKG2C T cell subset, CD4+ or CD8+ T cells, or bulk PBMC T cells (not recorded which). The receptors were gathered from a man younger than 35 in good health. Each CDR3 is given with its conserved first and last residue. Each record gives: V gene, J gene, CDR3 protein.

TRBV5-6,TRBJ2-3,CASSPEGLAGPTDTQYF
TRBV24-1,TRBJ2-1,CATSVPPGQGDNEQFF
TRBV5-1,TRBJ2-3,CASSSETSGRATADTQYF
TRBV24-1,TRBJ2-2,CATGLPGELFF
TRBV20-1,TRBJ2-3,CSAGPIPRPDTQYF
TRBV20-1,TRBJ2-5,CSAGSGGLAGVMETQYF
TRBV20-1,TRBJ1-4,CSARVTDKQLFF
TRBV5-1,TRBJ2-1,CASSFGASSSYNEQFF
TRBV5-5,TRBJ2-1,CASSSGAGSSYNEQFF
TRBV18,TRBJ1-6,CASSPSLPVNSPLHF
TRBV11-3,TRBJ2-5,CASSLVASGGETQYF
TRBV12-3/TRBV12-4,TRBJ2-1,CASSLALPTDFLSSYNEQFF
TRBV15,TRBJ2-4,CATSRDTGGLAPNIQYF
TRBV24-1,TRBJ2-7,CATSALGGREQYF
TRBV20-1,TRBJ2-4,CSASLPIGGLAKNIQYF
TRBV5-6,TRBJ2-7,CASSLMGGYYEQYF
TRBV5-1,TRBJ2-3,CASGEAGADTQYF
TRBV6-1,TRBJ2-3,CASRKNGGRGGDTQYF
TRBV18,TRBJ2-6,CASSPATGLGANVLTF
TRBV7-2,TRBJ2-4,CASSLGGRLAKNIQYF
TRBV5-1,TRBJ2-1,CASRHTSGSYNEQFF
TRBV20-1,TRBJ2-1,CSAREGVSYNEQFF
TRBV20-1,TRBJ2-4,CSASIAGPKNIQYF
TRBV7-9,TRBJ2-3,CAYLSGSSTDTQYF
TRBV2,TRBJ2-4,CASSDSGRGGENIQYF
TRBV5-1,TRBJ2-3,CASSAGQEKLYSTDTQYF
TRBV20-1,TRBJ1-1,CSAREDSGNTEAFF
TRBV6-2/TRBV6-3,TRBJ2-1,CASSTGTNGFF
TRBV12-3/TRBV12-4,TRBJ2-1,CASSSKTSLVNEQFF
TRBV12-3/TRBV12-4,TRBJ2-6,CASSLSVGLPGANVLTF
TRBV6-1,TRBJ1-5,CASTASSNQPQHF
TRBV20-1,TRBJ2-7,CSAWKSQGAAYEQYF
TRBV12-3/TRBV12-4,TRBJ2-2,CASSFRFGGTGELFF
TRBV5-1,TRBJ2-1,CASSLEGLAVNEQFF
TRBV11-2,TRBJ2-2,CASSTTSGRGGELFF
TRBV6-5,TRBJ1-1,CASSLDQNTEAFF
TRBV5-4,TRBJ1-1,CASRNKGVDTEAFF
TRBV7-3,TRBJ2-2,CASSLTGLAGGYAGELFF
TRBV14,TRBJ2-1,CASSQRGTVYNEQFF
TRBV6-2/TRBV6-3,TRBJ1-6,CASSPSGQEVSSPLHF
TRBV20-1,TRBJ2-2,CSAKDRAATGELFF
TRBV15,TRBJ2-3,CATSRDLRTGFTDTQYF
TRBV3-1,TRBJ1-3,CASSDFTGVGNTIYF
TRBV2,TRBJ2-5,CASSEALRRVETQYF
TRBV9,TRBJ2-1,CASSPPGVGVGLGEQFF
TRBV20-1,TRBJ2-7,CSATETGFEQYF
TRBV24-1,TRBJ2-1,CATSDPGQGSYNEQFF